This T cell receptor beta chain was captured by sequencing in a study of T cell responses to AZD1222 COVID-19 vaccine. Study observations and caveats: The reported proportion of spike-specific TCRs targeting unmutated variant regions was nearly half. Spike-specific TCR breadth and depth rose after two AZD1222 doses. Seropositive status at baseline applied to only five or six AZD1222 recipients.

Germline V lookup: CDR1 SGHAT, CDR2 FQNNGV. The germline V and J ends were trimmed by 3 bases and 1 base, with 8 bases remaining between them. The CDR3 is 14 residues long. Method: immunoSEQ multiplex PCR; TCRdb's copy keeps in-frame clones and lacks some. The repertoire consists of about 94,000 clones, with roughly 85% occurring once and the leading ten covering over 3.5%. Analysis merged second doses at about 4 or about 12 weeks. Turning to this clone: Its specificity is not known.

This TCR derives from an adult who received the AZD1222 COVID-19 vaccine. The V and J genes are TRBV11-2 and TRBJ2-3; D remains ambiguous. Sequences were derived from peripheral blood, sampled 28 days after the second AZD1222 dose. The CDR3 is CASSFPGRTDTQYF. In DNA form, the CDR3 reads TGTGCCAGCAGCTTTCCCGGGCGCACAGATACGCAGTATTTT.